This T cell receptor (beta chain) appears in the sequencing data of a study of cytomegalovirus exposure and HLA in healthy donors. The PCR made use of 60 Vbeta and 13 Jbeta primers. Here immunoSEQ multiplex PCR was the method, and the copy in TCRdb shows in-frame clones only, minus some. The data hold under 250,000 clones, with approximately 79% observed a single time. As to this clone: Antigen specificity is unknown.

Study results and limitations: Associated with HLA alleles at 0.05 false discovery rate in a later analysis were 16,951 TCR beta sequences.

The TCR comes from a male donor in good health and CMV-seronegative. Sequencing was done on a sample of PBMCs.

CDR3 in amino acids: CSVGGVGVYEQYF. The CDR3 DNA follows: TGCAGCGTTGGGGGGGTGGGGGTTTACGAGCAGTACTTC. This chain joins TRBV29-1 and TRBJ2-7, with D possibly TRBD2 on 6 matching bases. Trimming took off 4 bases at V and 4 bases at J, with 14 bases between the two ends. The CDR3 extends over 13 amino acids. Germline loops: CDR1 SQVTM, CDR2 ANQGSEA.